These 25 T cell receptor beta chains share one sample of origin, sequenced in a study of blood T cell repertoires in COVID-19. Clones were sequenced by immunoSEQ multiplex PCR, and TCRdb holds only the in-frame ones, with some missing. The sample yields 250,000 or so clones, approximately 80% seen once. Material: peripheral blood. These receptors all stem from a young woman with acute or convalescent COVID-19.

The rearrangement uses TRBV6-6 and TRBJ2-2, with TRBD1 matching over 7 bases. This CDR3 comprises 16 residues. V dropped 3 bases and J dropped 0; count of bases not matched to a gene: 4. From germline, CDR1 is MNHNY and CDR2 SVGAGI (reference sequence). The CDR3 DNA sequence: TGTGCCAGCAGTTATCCGACAGGGTCGAACACCGGGGAGCTGTTTTTT. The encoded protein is CASSYPTGSNTGELFF.

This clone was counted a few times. The CDR3: CASSYDLQGPFLGQPQHF. The CDR3, as DNA: TGTGCCAGCAGTTACGACCTGCAGGGCCCATTCCTGGGTCAGCCCCAGCATTTT. The V gene is TRBV6-2 or TRBV6-3, the J gene TRBJ1-5; maybe TRBD1 (5 bases). Trimming took 2 bases from V and 6 from J, leaving 23 bases between them. The CDR3 runs 18 residues. From germline, CDR1 is MNHEY and CDR2 SVGEGT.

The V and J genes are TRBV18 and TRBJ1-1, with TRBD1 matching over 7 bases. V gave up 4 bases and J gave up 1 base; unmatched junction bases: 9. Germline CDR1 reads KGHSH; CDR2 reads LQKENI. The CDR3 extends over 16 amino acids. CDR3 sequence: CASSLTTGWGNTEAFF. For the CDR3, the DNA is TGTGCCAGCTCACTAACGACAGGGTGGGGGAACACTGAAGCTTTCTTT.

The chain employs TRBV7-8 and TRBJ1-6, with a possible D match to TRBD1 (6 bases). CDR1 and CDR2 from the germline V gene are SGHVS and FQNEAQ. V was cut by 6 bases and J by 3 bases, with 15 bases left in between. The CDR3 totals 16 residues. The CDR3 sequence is CASSFKGEIYNSPLHF. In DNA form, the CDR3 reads TGTGCCAGCAGTTTCAAGGGGGAGATCTATAATTCACCCCTCCACTTT.

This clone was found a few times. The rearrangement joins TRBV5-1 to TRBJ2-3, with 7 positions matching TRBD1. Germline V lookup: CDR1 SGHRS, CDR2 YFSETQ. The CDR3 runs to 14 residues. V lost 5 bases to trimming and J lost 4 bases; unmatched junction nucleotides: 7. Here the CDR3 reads CASRLQGISDTQYF. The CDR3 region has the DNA TGCGCCAGCAGGTTACAGGGGATTTCAGATACGCAGTATTTT. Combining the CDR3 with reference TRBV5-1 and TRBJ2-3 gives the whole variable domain KAGVTQTPRYLIKTRGQQVTLSCSPISGHRSVSWYQQTPGQGLQFLFEYFSETQRNKGNFPGRFSGRQFSNSRSEMNVSTLELGDSALYLCASRLQGISDTQYFGPGTRLTVL.

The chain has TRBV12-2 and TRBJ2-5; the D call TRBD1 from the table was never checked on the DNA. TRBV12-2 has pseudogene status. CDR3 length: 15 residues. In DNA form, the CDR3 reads TGTGCAAGTCGCTTAGTGTGGGGCGGAGAGGAGACCCAGTACTTC. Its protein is CASRLVWGGEETQYF.

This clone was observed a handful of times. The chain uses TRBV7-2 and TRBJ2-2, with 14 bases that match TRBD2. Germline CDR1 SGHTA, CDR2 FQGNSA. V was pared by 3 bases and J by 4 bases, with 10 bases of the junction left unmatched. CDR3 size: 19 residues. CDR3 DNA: TGTGCCAGCAGCTTCCCACCCGGGACTAGCGGGAGTCGCACCGGGGAGCTGTTTTTT. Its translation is CASSFPPGTSGSRTGELFF.

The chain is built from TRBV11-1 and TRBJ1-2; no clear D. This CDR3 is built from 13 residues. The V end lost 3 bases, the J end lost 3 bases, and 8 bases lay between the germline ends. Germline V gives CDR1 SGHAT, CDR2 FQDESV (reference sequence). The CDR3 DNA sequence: TGTGCCAGCAGCTTCAACAGCTACTATGGCTACACCTTC. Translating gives CASSFNSYYGYTF.

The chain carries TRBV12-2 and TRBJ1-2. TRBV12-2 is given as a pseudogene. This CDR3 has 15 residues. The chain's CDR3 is CASRFLAGSNYGYTF. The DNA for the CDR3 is TGTGCAAGTCGCTTTTTGGCGGGGAGTAACTATGGCTACACCTTC.

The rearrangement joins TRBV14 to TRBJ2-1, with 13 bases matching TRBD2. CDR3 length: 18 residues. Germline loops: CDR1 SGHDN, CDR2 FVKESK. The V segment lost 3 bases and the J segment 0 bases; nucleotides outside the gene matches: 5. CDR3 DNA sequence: TGTGCCAGCAGCCATGTACTAGCGGGAGGGAGCTCCTACAATGAGCAGTTCTTC. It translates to CASSHVLAGGSSYNEQFF. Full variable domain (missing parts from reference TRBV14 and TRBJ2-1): EAGVTQFPSHSVIEKGQTVTLRCDPISGHDNLYWYRRVMGKEIKFLLHFVKESKQDESGMPNNRFLAERTGGTYSTLKVQPAELEDSGVYFCASSHVLAGGSSYNEQFFGPGTRLTVL.

The CDR3: CASSLRLEQGSEAFF. The CDR3 bases are TGCGCCAGCAGCTTGCGCTTGGAACAGGGCTCTGAAGCTTTCTTT. This chain links TRBV5-1 with TRBJ1-1, with D possibly TRBD1 on 6 matching bases. V lost 1 base and J 6 bases, leaving 16 bases between the germline ends. Germline CDR1 and CDR2: SGHRS and YFSETQ. The length of the CDR3 is 15 residues.

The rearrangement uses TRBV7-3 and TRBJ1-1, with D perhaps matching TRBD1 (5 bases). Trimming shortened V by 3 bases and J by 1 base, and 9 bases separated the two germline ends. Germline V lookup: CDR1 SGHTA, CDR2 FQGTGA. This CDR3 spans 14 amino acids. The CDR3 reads CASSLADRNTEAFF. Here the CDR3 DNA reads TGTGCCAGCAGCTTGGCAGACAGGAACACTGAAGCTTTCTTT.

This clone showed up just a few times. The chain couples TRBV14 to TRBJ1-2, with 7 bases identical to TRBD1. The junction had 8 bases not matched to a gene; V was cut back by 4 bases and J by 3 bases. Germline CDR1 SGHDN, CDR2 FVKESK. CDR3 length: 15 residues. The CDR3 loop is CASSLTGLRDYGYTF. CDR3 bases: TGTGCCAGCAGCCTGACAGGGCTCAGGGACTATGGCTACACCTTC.

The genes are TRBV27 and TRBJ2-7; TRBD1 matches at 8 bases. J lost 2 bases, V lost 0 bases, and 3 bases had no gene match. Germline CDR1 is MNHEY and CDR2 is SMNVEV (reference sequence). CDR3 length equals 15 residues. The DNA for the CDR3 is TGTGCCAGCAGTTTATCGGGACAGGACCCCTACGAGCAGTACTTC. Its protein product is CASSLSGQDPYEQYF.

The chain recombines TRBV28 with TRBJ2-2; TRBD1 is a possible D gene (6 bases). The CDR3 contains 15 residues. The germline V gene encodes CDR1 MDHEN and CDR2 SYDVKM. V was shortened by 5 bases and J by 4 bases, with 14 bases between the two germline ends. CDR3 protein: CASSPRTDITGELFF. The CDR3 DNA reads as TGTGCCAGCAGTCCCAGGACAGACATCACCGGGGAGCTGTTTTTT.

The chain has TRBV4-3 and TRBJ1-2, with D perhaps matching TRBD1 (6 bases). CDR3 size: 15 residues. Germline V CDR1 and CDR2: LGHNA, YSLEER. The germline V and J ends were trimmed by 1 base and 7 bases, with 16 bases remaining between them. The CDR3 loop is CASSQAQGLRAGYTF. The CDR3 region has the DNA TGCGCCAGCAGCCAAGCACAGGGACTAAGGGCTGGCTACACCTTC.

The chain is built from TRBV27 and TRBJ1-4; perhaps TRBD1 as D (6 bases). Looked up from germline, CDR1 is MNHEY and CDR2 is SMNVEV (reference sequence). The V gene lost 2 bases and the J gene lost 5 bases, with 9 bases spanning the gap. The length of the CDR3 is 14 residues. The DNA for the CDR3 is TGTGCCAGCAGTTTAGCAGGGGAGAATGAAAAACTGTTTTTT. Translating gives CASSLAGENEKLFF.

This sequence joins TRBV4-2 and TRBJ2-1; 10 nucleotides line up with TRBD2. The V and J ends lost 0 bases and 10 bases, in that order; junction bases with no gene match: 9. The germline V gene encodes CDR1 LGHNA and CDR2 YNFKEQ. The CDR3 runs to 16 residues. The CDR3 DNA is TGTGCCAGCAGCCAAGATTACAGCGGGAGGGCCCGGGAGCAGTTCTTC. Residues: CASSQDYSGRAREQFF.

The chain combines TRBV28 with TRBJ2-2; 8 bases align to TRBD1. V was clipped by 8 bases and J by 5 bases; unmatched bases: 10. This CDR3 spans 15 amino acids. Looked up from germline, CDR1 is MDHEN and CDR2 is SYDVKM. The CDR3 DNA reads TGTGCCAGCCGAGCGGCGGACAGGGAAACCGGGGAGCTGTTTTTT. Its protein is CASRAADRETGELFF. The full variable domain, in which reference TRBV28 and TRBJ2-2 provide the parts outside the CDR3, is DVKVTQSSRYLVKRTGEKVFLECVQDMDHENMFWYRQDPGLGLRLIYFSYDVKMKEKGDIPEGYSVSREKKERFSLILESASTNQTSMYLCASRAADRETGELFFGEGSRLTVL.

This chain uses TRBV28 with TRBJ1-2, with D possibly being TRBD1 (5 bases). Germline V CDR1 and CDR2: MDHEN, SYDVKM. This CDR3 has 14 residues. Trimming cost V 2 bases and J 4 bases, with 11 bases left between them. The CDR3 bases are TGTGCCAGCAGTTTACCCCAGGGCTCCTATGGCTACACCTTC. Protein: CASSLPQGSYGYTF.

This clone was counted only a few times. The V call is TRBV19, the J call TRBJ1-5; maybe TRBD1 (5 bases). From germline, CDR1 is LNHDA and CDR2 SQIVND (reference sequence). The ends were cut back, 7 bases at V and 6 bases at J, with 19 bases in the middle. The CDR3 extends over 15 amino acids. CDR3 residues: CASNLPNRPSQPQHF. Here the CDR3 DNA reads TGTGCCAGTAACCTCCCAAACAGGCCGAGTCAGCCCCAGCATTTT.

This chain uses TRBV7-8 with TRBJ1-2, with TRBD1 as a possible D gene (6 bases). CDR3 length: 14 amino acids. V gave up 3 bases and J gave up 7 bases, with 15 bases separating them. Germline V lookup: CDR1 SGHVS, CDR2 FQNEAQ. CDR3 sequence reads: CASSFSTGRSGYTF. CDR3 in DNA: TGTGCCAGCAGCTTTTCTACAGGGCGAAGTGGCTACACCTTC.

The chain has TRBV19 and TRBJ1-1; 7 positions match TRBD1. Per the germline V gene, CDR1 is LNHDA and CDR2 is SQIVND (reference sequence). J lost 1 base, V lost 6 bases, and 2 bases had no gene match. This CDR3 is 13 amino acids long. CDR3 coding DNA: TGTGCCAGTAGCGGGACAGCGAACACTGAAGCTTTCTTT. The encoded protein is CASSGTANTEAFF.

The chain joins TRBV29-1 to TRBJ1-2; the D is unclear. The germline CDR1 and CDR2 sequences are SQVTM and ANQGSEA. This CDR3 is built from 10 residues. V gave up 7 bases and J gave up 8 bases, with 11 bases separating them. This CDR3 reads CSAREAGYTF. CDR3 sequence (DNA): TGCAGCGCCCGGGAGGCCGGCTACACCTTC. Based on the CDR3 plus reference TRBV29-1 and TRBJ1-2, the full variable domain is SAVISQKPSRDICQRGTSLTIQCQVDSQVTMMFWYRQQPGQSLTLIATANQGSEATYESGFVIDKFPISRPNLTFSTLTVSNMSPEDSSIYLCSAREAGYTFGSGTRLTVV.

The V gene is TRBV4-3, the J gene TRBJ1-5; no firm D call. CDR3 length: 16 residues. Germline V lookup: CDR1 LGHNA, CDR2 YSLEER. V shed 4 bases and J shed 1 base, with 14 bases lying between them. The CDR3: CASSPRYSGSNQPQHF. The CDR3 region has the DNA TGCGCCAGCAGCCCCCGTTATTCGGGGAGCAATCAGCCCCAGCATTTT.